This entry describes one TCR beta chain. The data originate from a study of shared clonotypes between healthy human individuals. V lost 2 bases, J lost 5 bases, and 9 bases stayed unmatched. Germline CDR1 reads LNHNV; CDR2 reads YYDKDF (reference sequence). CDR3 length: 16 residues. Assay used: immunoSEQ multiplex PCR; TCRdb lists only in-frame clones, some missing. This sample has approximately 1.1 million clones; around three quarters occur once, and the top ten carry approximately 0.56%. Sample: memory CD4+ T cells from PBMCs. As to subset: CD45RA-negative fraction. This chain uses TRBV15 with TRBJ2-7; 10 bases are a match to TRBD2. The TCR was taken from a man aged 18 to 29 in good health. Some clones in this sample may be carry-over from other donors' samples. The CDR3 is CATSRNPLAGDDEQYF. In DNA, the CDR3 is TGTGCCACCAGCAGAAATCCCCTAGCGGGAGACGACGAGCAGTACTTC.